What follows are 25 T cell receptor beta chains derived from one specimen sequenced in a study of blood T cells in healthy people across ages. A sample-barcoded 5' primer and a J-beta primer mix were used in a second PCR of roughly 7 to 11 cycles. TCRdb reprocessed the 5' RACE reads via MiXCR and lists one record per CDR3 protein. The sample lists some 1.4 million distinct CDR3 sequences, roughly 40% seen once, with under 8% in the top ten. Source material: blood. These receptors were taken from a woman aged 18-30 years in good health.

As regards this clonotype: This may be a read error: a much more frequent sequence differs by one nucleotide. J is TRBJ2-1 and V is TRBV6-1; 9 bases match TRBD2. The V gene end was trimmed by 4 bases and the J gene end by 13 bases; junction bases not matched to a gene: 8. CDR3 size: 13 residues. Germline-derived CDR1 and CDR2 are MNHNS and SASEGT. The CDR3 sequence: CASSVAGAETQFF. CDR3 DNA sequence: TGTGCCAGCAGTGTAGCGGGAGCAGAGACCCAGTTCTTC.

The V and J genes are TRBV20-1 and TRBJ2-1, with D unresolved. This CDR3 is 15 amino acids long. Germline lookup yields CDR1 DFQATT and CDR2 SNEGSKA (reference sequence). The V end lost 0 bases, the J end lost 0 bases, and 9 bases lay between the germline ends. The CDR3 nucleotides are TGCAGTGCTAGAGAAAGCGACGGCTCCTACAATGAGCAGTTCTTC. Protein sequence: CSARESDGSYNEQFF.

The chain employs TRBV20-1 and TRBJ2-3; D is perhaps TRBD2 (5 bases). The V end lost 4 bases, the J end lost 0 bases, and 14 bases lay between the germline ends. Looked up from germline, CDR1 is DFQATT and CDR2 is SNEGSKA (reference sequence). There are 15 residues in the CDR3. The chain's CDR3 is CSATFSASSTDTQYF. The CDR3 DNA is TGCAGTGCTACTTTTAGCGCCTCTAGCACAGATACGCAGTATTTT.

The chain joins TRBV7-2 to TRBJ2-3, with 8 bases identical to TRBD2. Germline CDR1 is SGHTA and CDR2 is FQGNSA. The CDR3 sequence is 17 residues long. V dropped 5 bases and J dropped 5; count of bases not matched to a gene: 15. The CDR3 DNA reads TGTGCCAGCAGCCCAGGACGGGGGGGGCCCTCGGAAGATACGCAGTATTTT. The encoded protein is CASSPGRGGPSEDTQYF. The entire variable domain, with the rest obtained from reference TRBV7-2 and TRBJ2-3, is as follows: GAGVSQSPSNKVTEKGKDVELRCDPISGHTALYWYRQSLGQGLEFLIYFQGNSAPDKSGLPSDRFSAERTGGSVSTLTIQRTQQEDSAVYLCASSPGRGGPSEDTQYFGPGTRLTVL.

This clonotype appeared a few times. The rearrangement uses TRBV2 and TRBJ2-7; maybe TRBD1 (5 bases). CDR1 and CDR2 (germline): SNHLY, FYNNEI. Trimming stripped 4 bases from V and 0 bases from J, with 10 bases between. The CDR3 loop spans 14 amino acids. CDR3 in amino acids: CASSAKGLSYEQYF. The CDR3 DNA is TGTGCCAGCAGTGCTAAGGGGCTCTCCTACGAGCAGTACTTC.

This chain joins TRBV6-1 and TRBJ1-1; D remains ambiguous. The germline gives CDR1 MNHNS, CDR2 SASEGT. V was cut by 7 bases and J by 1 base, with 10 bases left in between. CDR3 size: 13 residues. The CDR3 loop is CASNGEQNTEAFF. DNA for the CDR3: TGTGCCAGCAATGGGGAACAGAACACTGAAGCTTTCTTT.

CDR3 sequence reads: CASTDWGQSTDTQYF. The CDR3 coding sequence is TGTGCCAGCACCGACTGGGGACAGAGCACAGATACGCAGTATTTT. The V and J genes are TRBV6-1 and TRBJ2-3; 7 bases are a match to TRBD1. V dropped 7 bases and J dropped 0; count of bases not matched to a gene: 7. The germline gives CDR1 MNHNS, CDR2 SASEGT. This CDR3 has 15 residues.

The rearrangement uses TRBV11-2 and TRBJ2-1; D is perhaps TRBD1 or TRBD2 (7 bases each). The length of the CDR3 is 17 residues. The germline CDR1 and CDR2 sequences are SGHAT and FQNNGV. V was cut by 4 bases and J by 10 bases, with 26 bases left in between. The DNA for the CDR3 is TGTGCCAGCAGCTCCCTCCTTGCAGGGGGGGGTTCGGACGAGCAGTTCTTC. It yields the protein CASSSLLAGGGSDEQFF.

With regard to this clonotype: One junction end does not reproduce the germline sequence, and a read error may be involved. The chain uses TRBV4-1 and TRBJ2-7; 8 nucleotides agree with TRBD2. This CDR3 has 15 residues. Germline V gene data show CDR1 as MGHRA and CDR2 as YSYEKL. In nucleotides, the CDR3 is TGCACCAGCAGCCAAGATGAGCGGGAGAGGTACGAGCAGTACTTC. This encodes CTSSQDERERYEQYF.

This clonotype was recorded once. V is TRBV14 and J is TRBJ2-1, with 12 bases identical to TRBD1. The V gene's germline CDR1 is SGHDN and CDR2 FVKESK. J lost 7 bases, V lost 5 bases, and 9 bases had no gene match. The CDR3 has 16 amino acids. DNA of the CDR3: TGTGCCAGCAGCGCCCCGGGACAGGGGGCTGGGAATGAGCAGTTCTTC. Residues: CASSAPGQGAGNEQFF.

With regard to this clonotype: A clone one base away is much larger, so this may be a read error. J is TRBJ2-7 and V is TRBV14; TRBD2 aligns across 7 bases. Germline CDR1 reads SGHDN; CDR2 reads FVKESK. The length of the CDR3 is 16 residues. V lost 2 bases, J lost 7 bases, and 14 bases stayed unmatched. CDR3 sequence: CASSQWGGSSLFEQYF. CDR3 sequence (DNA): TGTGCCAGCAGCCAATGGGGCGGGAGTTCTTTATTTGAGCAGTACTTC.

V gene TRBV30 combines with J gene TRBJ1-2; no reliable D call. Germline CDR1 and CDR2: GTSNPN and SVGIG (reference sequence). Trimming stripped 2 bases from V and 2 bases from J, with 6 bases between. The CDR3 is 12 amino acids. CDR3 loop: CAWSPGNYGYTF. The CDR3 DNA reads as TGTGCCTGGAGTCCGGGGAACTATGGCTACACCTTC.

Details on this clonotype: A read error is possible here, since a much larger clone lies one base away. J is TRBJ2-3 and V is TRBV29-1; the D is unclear. This CDR3 is 14 amino acids long. V was cut by 4 bases and J by 1 base, with 12 bases left in between. Germline values: CDR1 SQVTM, CDR2 ANQGSEA. This CDR3 is CSVGVGSGTDTQYF. CDR3 bases: TGCAGCGTTGGTGTCGGTTCCGGCACAGATACGCAGTATTTT.

In the case of this clonotype: At one end, the junction sequence differs from germline, possibly due to a read error. V is TRBV7-8 and J is TRBJ2-5; tentatively, D is TRBD2 (6 bases). CDR3 length equals 16 residues. Germline assignment: CDR1 SGHVS and CDR2 FQNEAQ. The CDR3 region is CTSSLIGPGTGETQYF. CDR3 nucleotides: TGTACCAGCAGCTTGATCGGACCGGGGACTGGAGAGACCCAGTACTTC. The entire variable domain, with the rest obtained from reference TRBV7-8 and TRBJ2-5, is as follows: GAGVSQSPRYKVAKRGQDVALRCDPISGHVSLFWYQQALGQGPEFLTYFQNEAQLDKSGLPSDRFFAERPEGSVSTLKIQRTQQEDSAVYLCTSSLIGPGTGETQYFGPGTRLLVL.

This clonotype was seen a handful of times. The CDR3 sequence is CASSQLGTSGSNNEQFF. CDR3 coding DNA: TGCGCCAGCAGCCAACTCGGGACTAGCGGGAGCAACAATGAGCAGTTCTTC. The gene calls are TRBV5-1 and TRBJ2-1, with 14 bases matching TRBD2. CDR3 size: 17 residues. With V trimmed by 4 bases and J by 5 bases, 8 bases remained unmatched. Germline V gene sequence: CDR1 SGHRS, CDR2 YFSETQ.

This clonotype occurred a few times. The chain has TRBV9 and TRBJ2-1, with D hard to call. The CDR3 totals 16 residues. Germline V gene sequence: CDR1 SGDLS, CDR2 YYNGEE. Between the trimmed V and J ends, which lost 5 bases and 0 bases, there was a span of 15 bases. CDR3 in DNA: TGTGCCAGCAGTGGGCGGACCGACCTCTCCTACAATGAGCAGTTCTTC. This codes for CASSGRTDLSYNEQFF.

A few counts support this clonotype. This chain connects TRBV4-2 to TRBJ2-1; D remains ambiguous. The CDR3 totals 12 residues. The germline V and J ends were trimmed by 1 base and 7 bases, with 5 bases remaining between them. The germline gives CDR1 LGHNA, CDR2 YNFKEQ. The CDR3 coding sequence is TGTGCCAGCAGCCAAGTCGAGAATGAGCAGTTCTTC. It yields the protein CASSQVENEQFF.

Only a few counts were recorded for this clonotype. The chain is built from TRBV20-1 and TRBJ2-7, with 7 bases matching TRBD2. Germline V gene lookup returns CDR1 DFQATT and CDR2 SNEGSKA (reference sequence). The CDR3 loop spans 14 amino acids. With 3 bases clipped from V and 3 bases from J, the junction kept 8 bases outside the gene matches. The CDR3 reads CSASRSASGYEQYF. The CDR3 DNA follows: TGCAGTGCTAGTCGGTCTGCTAGCGGCTACGAGCAGTACTTC.

This clonotype came up a few times. The V gene is TRBV3-1, the J gene TRBJ2-1; no definite D call. V lost 4 bases to trimming and J lost 9 bases, with 10 bases between them. Germline V lookup: CDR1 LGHDT, CDR2 YNNKEL (reference sequence). The CDR3 covers 12 residues. CDR3 coding DNA: TGTGCCAGCAGCCCAACTAATAGTGAGCAGTTCTTC. This sequence encodes CASSPTNSEQFF.

The chain recombines TRBV28 with TRBJ1-1, with D perhaps matching TRBD1 (6 bases). The CDR3 is 12 residues long. CDR1 MDHEN and CDR2 SYDVKM come from the germline V gene. Trimming took 6 bases from V and 10 from J, leaving 15 bases between them. The CDR3 loop reads CASSYTGSAAFF. The DNA of the CDR3 is TGTGCCAGCAGCTACACAGGGTCTGCAGCTTTCTTT.

The V call is TRBV6-1, the J call TRBJ2-3; D is perhaps TRBD2 (5 bases). CDR1 is MNHNS and CDR2 is SASEGT in the germline V gene. This CDR3 has 16 amino acids. The V end was cut by 0 bases, the J end by 5 bases, with 15 bases between. The CDR3 nucleotides read TGTGCCAGCAGTGAAGCTCCCACAGCGGTAAAAGATACGCAGTATTTT. It encodes CASSEAPTAVKDTQYF.

This clonotype was observed once. A much larger clone lies a single base off, so this may be a read error. This chain connects TRBV7-9 to TRBJ2-7; maybe TRBD1 (6 bases). The CDR3 has 14 residues. The germline V gene has CDR1 SEHNR and CDR2 FQNEAQ (reference sequence). CDR3 loop: CVSTTGTFNYEQYF. The CDR3 nucleotides are TGTGTCAGCACCACCGGGACATTTAACTACGAGCAGTACTTC.

Regarding this clonotype: This may come from a read error, since a much larger clone is one base off. This sequence joins TRBV3-1 and TRBJ1-2; D possibly corresponds to TRBD1 (5 bases). Trimming stripped 2 bases from V and 6 bases from J, with 10 bases between. The CDR3 totals 13 residues. Germline CDR1 reads LGHDT; CDR2 reads YNNKEL (reference sequence). For the CDR3, the DNA is TGTGCCAGCAGCCAACTGGGGCCCGATGGCTACACCTTC. Translating it yields CASSQLGPDGYTF.

V gene TRBV7-2 combines with J gene TRBJ2-6; no clear D. Germline-derived CDR1 and CDR2 are SGHTA and FQGNSA. The CDR3 sequence is 15 residues long. V lost 4 bases, J lost 2 bases, and 9 bases lay in between. Here the CDR3 reads CASSSLAPGANVLTF. CDR3 DNA: TGTGCCAGCAGCTCCTTAGCTCCTGGGGCCAACGTCCTGACTTTC.

This sequence joins TRBV20-1 and TRBJ2-5; 11 bases line up with TRBD1. Losses at the gene ends were 0 bases for V and 7 bases for J; bases not matched to a gene: 4. The CDR3 is 14 residues long. Germline lookup yields CDR1 DFQATT and CDR2 SNEGSKA (reference sequence). CDR3 nucleotide sequence: TGCAGTGCTAGAGACTGGGACAGGGGGGTGACCCAGTACTTC. Translating it yields CSARDWDRGVTQYF.